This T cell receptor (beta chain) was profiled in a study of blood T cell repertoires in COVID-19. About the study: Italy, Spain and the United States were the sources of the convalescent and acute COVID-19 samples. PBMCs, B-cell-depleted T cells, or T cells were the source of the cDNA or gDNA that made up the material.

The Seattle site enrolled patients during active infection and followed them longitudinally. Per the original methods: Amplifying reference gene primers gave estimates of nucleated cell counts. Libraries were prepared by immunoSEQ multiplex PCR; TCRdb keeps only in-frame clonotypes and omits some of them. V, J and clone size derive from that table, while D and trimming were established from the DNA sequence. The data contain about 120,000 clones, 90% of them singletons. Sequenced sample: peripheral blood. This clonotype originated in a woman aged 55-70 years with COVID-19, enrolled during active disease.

CDR3 region: CASRGRGLYEQYF. The CDR3 bases are TGTGCCAGCAGAGGCAGGGGGCTTTACGAGCAGTACTTC. The chain couples TRBV5-8 to TRBJ2-7; the match to TRBD1 covers 8 bases. The CDR3 length is 13 residues. The V and J ends lost 5 bases and 4 bases, in that order; junction bases with no gene match: 5. The germline gives CDR1 SGHTS, CDR2 YDEGEE.